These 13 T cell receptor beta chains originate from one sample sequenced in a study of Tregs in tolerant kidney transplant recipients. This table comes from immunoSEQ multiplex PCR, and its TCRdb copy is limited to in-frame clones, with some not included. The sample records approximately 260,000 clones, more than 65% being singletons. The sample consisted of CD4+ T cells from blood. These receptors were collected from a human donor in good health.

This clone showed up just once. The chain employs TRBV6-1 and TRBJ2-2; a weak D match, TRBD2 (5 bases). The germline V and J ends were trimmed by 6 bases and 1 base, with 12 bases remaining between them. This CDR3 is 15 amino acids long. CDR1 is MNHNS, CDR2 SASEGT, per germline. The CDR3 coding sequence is TGTGCCAGCAGCCGGGGTTGGGGGAACACCGGGGAGCTGTTTTTT. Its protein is CASSRGWGNTGELFF.

The CDR3 loop is CASSLLTGTHVGANVLTF. Here the CDR3 DNA reads TGTGCCAGCAGCCTCCTGACAGGTACCCATGTCGGGGCCAACGTCCTGACTTTC. The chain recombines TRBV5-4 with TRBJ2-6, with D possibly being TRBD1 (6 bases). Germline-derived CDR1 and CDR2 are SGHNT and YYREEE (reference sequence). The CDR3 spans 18 residues. Trimming stripped 4 bases from V and 4 bases from J, with 21 bases between.

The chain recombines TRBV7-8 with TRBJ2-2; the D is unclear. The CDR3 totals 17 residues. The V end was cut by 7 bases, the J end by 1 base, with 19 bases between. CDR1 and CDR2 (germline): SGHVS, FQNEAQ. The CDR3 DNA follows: TGTGCCAGCAACGCCCATCTGAGGAGATTGAACACCGGGGAGCTGTTTTTT. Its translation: CASNAHLRRLNTGELFF.

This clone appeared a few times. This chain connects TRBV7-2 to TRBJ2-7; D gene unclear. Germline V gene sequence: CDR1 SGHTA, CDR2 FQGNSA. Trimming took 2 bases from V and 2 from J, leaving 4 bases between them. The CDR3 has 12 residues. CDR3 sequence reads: CASSLRPYEQYF. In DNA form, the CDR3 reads TGTGCCAGCAGCTTACGTCCCTACGAGCAGTACTTC.

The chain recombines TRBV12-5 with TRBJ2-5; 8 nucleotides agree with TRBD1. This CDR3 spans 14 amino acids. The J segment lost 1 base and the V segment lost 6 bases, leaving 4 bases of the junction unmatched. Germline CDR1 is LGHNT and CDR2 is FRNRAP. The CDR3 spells CASGPGTGQETQYF. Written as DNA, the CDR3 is TGTGCTAGTGGGCCCGGGACAGGCCAAGAGACCCAGTACTTC.

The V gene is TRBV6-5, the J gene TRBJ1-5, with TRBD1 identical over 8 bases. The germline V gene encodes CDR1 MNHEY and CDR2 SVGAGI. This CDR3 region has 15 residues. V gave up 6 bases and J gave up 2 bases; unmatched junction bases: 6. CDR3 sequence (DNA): TGTGCCAGCAGGGCGGACAGGGCGGGCAATCAGCCCCAGCATTTT. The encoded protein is CASRADRAGNQPQHF.

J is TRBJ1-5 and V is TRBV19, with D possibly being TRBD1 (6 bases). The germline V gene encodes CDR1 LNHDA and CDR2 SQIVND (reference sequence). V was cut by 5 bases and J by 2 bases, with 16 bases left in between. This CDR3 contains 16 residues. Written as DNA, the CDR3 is TGTGCCAGTAGTGGTCTGGCAGGGGCTGGCAATCAGCCCCAGCATTTT. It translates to CASSGLAGAGNQPQHF.

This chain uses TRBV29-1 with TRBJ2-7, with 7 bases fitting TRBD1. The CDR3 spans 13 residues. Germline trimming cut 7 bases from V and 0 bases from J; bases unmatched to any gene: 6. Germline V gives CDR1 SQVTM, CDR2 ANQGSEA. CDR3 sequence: CSAIRDSSYEQYF. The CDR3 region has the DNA TGCAGCGCTATCCGGGACAGCTCCTACGAGCAGTACTTC.

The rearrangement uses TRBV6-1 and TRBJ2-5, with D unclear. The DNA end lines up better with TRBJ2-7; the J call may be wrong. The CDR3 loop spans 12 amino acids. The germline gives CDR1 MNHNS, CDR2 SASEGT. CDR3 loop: CASSSYSYEQYF. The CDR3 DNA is TGTGCCAGCAGCTCGTACTCCTACGAGCAGTACTTC.

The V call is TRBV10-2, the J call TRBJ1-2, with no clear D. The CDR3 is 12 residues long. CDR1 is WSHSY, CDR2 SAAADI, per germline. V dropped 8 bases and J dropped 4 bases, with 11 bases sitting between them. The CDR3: CASRSPAYGYTF. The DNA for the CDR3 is TGCGCCAGCCGGAGCCCGGCCTATGGCTACACCTTC.

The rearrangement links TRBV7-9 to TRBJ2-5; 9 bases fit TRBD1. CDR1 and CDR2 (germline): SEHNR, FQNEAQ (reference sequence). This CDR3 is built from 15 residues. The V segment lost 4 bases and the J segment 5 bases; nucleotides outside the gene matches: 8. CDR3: CASSSGQGVGETQYF. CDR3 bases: TGTGCCAGCAGCTCGGGACAGGGAGTCGGGGAGACCCAGTACTTC. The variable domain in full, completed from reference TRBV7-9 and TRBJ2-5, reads DTGVSQNPRHKITKRGQNVTFRCDPISEHNRLYWYRQTLGQGPEFLTYFQNEAQLEKSRLLSDRFSAERPKGSFSTLEIQRTEQGDSAMYLCASSSGQGVGETQYFGPGTRLLVL.

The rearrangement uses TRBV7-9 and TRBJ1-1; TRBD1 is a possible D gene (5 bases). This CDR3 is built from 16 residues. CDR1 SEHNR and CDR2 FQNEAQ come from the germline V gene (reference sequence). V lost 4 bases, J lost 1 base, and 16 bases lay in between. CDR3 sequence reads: CASSSWAGVGNTEAFF. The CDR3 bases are TGTGCCAGCAGCTCCTGGGCGGGGGTTGGGAACACTGAAGCTTTCTTT.

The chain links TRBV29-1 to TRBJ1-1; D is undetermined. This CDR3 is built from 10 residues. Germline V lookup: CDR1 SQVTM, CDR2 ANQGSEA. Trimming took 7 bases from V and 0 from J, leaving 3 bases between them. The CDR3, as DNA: TGCAGCGCATTGAACACTGAAGCTTTCTTT. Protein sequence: CSALNTEAFF.